The 17 T cell receptor beta chains presented below share a single source sample, sequenced in a study of T cells expressing NK-cell markers. TCRdb re-analyzed the 5' RACE reads; it lists each CDR3 protein once, without DNA. Recorded for this sample: a few hundred thousand distinct CDR3 sequences. Sequencing was performed on blood T cells: a sorted CD56 or NKG2C T cell subset, CD4+ or CD8+ T cells, or bulk PBMC T cells (not recorded which). These receptors were obtained from a man younger than 35 in good health.

V and J are TRBV7-8 and TRBJ2-3; absent DNA, TCRdb's TRBD2 call cannot be checked. CDR1 and CDR2 (germline): SGHVS, FQNEAQ. This CDR3 is 11 amino acids long. CDR3 sequence: CASSMNGSPYF.

The rearrangement links TRBV6-1 to TRBJ1-4; checking the TCRdb D call of TRBD1 is not possible without DNA. The CDR3 contains 16 residues. Germline values: CDR1 MNHNS, CDR2 SASEGT. CDR3 in amino acids: CASSPTGVATNEKLFF.

This chain joins TRBV6-2 or TRBV6-3 and TRBJ1-2; checking the TCRdb D call of TRBD1 is not possible without DNA. The germline CDR1 and CDR2 sequences are MNHEY and SVGEGT. CDR3 size: 15 residues. The CDR3: CASTALTGDGYGYTF.

This chain uses TRBV5-6 with TRBJ2-1. Germline lookup yields CDR1 SGHDT and CDR2 YYEEEE. The CDR3 spans 14 residues. CDR3 sequence reads: CASSLRPIDGEQFF.

This chain connects TRBV7-3 to TRBJ1-2; TCRdb returns TRBD1, unconfirmable since there is no DNA. CDR1 and CDR2 (germline): SGHTA, FQGTGA. This CDR3 spans 13 amino acids. CDR3 loop: CASSPGTAHGYTF.

The V call is TRBV6-2 or TRBV6-3, the J call TRBJ2-4; TCRdb reports TRBD2, a call that lacks DNA to check it against. The V gene's germline CDR1 is MNHEY and CDR2 SVGEGT. This CDR3 comprises 18 residues. The CDR3 reads CASSYPQASGRAKNIQYF.

The J gene is TRBJ2-3, the V gene TRBV7-2; TCRdb reports TRBD1, a call that lacks DNA to check it against. This CDR3 comprises 15 residues. In germline, CDR1 is SGHTA, CDR2 FQGNSA. CDR3 protein: CASSQRTGPTDTQYF.

This chain connects TRBV11-2 to TRBJ2-5; TCRdb indicates TRBD2, and absent DNA this call remains unverified. The germline gives CDR1 SGHAT, CDR2 FQNNGV. This CDR3 comprises 14 residues. The CDR3 protein is CASSLDPPPQTQYF.

The rearrangement links TRBV20-1 to TRBJ2-5; TCRdb selects TRBD2, and the lack of DNA leaves this call unchecked. The CDR3 has 18 amino acids. The germline V gene encodes CDR1 DFQATT and CDR2 SNEGSKA (reference sequence). The CDR3 region is CSARVQGLSGRAGETQYF.

The V call is TRBV20-1, the J call TRBJ2-3; TCRdb returns TRBD2, unconfirmable since there is no DNA. The CDR3 spans 13 residues. CDR1 and CDR2 (germline): DFQATT, SNEGSKA (reference sequence). The CDR3 here is CSARLAGEDTQYF.

The chain couples TRBV12-3 or TRBV12-4 to TRBJ2-3. The CDR3 contains 13 residues. The CDR3 loop reads CASSLVRKDTQYF.

This sequence joins TRBV28 and TRBJ1-3. The CDR3 is 12 residues long. Germline assignment: CDR1 MDHEN and CDR2 SYDVKM. The CDR3 spells CASASPGNTIYF.

The J gene is TRBJ2-7, the V gene TRBV20-1; TCRdb's D call, TRBD2, is unchecked because there is no DNA. Germline CDR1 is DFQATT and CDR2 is SNEGSKA (reference sequence). The CDR3 sequence is 15 residues long. The CDR3 spells CSATSGEIRYYEQYF.

The rearrangement links TRBV20-1 to TRBJ1-2; TCRdb gives TRBD1 as the D gene, but with no DNA this cannot be confirmed. The germline CDR1 and CDR2 sequences are DFQATT and SNEGSKA (reference sequence). The CDR3 is 14 residues long. This CDR3 is CSARDLRRGSGYTF.

The chain couples TRBV20-1 to TRBJ2-5; the TCRdb call, TRBD2, lacks DNA for checking. Per germline, CDR1 DFQATT and CDR2 SNEGSKA (reference sequence). CDR3 length: 17 residues. This CDR3 reads CSASGPRTSGNQETQYF.

The chain couples TRBV2 to TRBJ1-5; with no DNA, the TCRdb D assignment of TRBD1 cannot be verified. This CDR3 spans 15 amino acids. Germline loops: CDR1 SNHLY, CDR2 FYNNEI. CDR3 protein: CASRATRGTHQPQHF.

The chain couples TRBV28 to TRBJ2-7; checking the TCRdb D call of TRBD1 is not possible without DNA. The CDR3 is 14 residues long. Germline CDR1 MDHEN, CDR2 SYDVKM. CDR3 sequence reads: CASSFGQGGSEQYF.